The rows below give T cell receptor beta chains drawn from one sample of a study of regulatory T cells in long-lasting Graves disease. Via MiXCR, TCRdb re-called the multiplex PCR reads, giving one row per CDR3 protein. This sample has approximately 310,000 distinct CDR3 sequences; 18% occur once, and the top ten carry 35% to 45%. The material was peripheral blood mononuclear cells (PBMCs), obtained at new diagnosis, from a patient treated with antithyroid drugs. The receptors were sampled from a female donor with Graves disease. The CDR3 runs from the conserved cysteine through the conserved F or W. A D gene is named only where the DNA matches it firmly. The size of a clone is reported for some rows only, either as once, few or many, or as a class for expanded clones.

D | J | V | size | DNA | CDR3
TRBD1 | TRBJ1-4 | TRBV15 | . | TGTGCCACCAGCAGAGGGGACAGGGCAGATGAAAAACTGTTTTTT | CATSRGDRADEKLFF
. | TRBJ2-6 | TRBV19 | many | TGTGCCAGTAGTATGTCCGGGACGTTCTCTGGGGCCAACGTCCTGACTTTC | CASSMSGTFSGANVLTF
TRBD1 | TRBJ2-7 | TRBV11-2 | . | TGTGCCAGCAGCACCTTTACAGGGGCCATGCCCTACGAGCAGTACTTC | CASSTFTGAMPYEQYF
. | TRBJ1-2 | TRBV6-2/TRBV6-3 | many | TGTGCCAGCACCGGCCCCTATGGCTACACCTTC | CASTGPYGYTF
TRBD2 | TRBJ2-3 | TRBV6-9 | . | TGTGCCAGCAGTTACCATACTAGCGGGAGCGTCACAGATACGCAGTATTTT | CASSYHTSGSVTDTQYF
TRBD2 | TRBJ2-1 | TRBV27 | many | TGTGCCAGCACCCCGAATCCGCGGGAGGGGTACAATGAGCAGTTCTTC | CASTPNPREGYNEQFF
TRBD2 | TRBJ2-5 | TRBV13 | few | TGCGCCAGCAGCTCCCGGGCGGGGGGAGAGACCCAGTACTTC | CASSSRAGGETQYF
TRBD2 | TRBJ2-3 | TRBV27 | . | TGTGCCAGTTCACCCGGGACTAGCGGAGGAGATACGCAGTATTTT | CASSPGTSGGDTQYF
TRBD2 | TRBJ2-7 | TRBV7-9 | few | TGTGCCAGCAGCAGAGGGACTAGCGGCCCCTATGGGCAGTACTTC | CASSRGTSGPYGQYF
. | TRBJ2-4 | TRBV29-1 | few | TGCAGCGTTGAAGTCGGCACGGTAGCCAAAAACATTCAGTACTTC | CSVEVGTVAKNIQYF
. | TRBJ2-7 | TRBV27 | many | TGTGCCAGCAGTCCCGTTGGGGTAGCGGTTGAGCAGTACTTC | CASSPVGVAVEQYF
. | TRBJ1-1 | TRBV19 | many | TGTGCCAGTAGTAAGTGGGGCAGAATGAACACTGAAGCTTTCTTT | CASSKWGRMNTEAFF
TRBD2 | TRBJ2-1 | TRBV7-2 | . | TGTGCCAGCAGCCGGACTAGCGGGCGCCCGGACAATGAGCAGTTCTTC | CASSRTSGRPDNEQFF
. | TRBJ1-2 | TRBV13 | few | TGTGCCAGCAGCTTAGGAATACAGCGGGGGGGCAATGGCTACACCTTC | CASSLGIQRGGNGYTF
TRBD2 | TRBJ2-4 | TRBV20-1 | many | TGCAGTGCTAGAGATTATCGGGAGGTCCAAAACATTCAGTACTTC | CSARDYREVQNIQYF
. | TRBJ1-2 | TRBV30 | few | TGTGCCTGGAACCCAGGGAACTATGGCTACACCTTC | CAWNPGNYGYTF
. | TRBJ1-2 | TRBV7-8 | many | TGTGCCAGCAGCTTAGACGGCAGGGACTATGGCTACACCTTC | CASSLDGRDYGYTF
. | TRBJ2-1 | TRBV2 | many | TGTGCCAGCGTACCGGGACTCTCCTACAATGAGCAGTTCTTC | CASVPGLSYNEQFF
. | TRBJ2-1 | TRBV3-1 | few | TGTGCCAGCAGCCAAGATTGGGCTACATACAATGAGCAGTTCTTC | CASSQDWATYNEQFF
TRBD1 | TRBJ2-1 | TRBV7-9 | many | TGTGCCAGCAGCCCGACAGGGGCACAGTACAATGAGCAGTTCTTC | CASSPTGAQYNEQFF
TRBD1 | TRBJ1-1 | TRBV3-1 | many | TGTGCCAGCAGCCAAGCACGGACAGGGAGGACTGAAGCTTTCTTT | CASSQARTGRTEAFF
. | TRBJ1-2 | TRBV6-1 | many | TGTGCCAGCAGTCCCCTTGGGGGAAGCGGCTACACCTTC | CASSPLGGSGYTF
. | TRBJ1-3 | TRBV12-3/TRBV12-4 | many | TGTGCCAGCAGTATGACGGATGGAAACACCATATATTTT | CASSMTDGNTIYF
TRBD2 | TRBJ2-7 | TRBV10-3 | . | TGTGCCAGCAATCAGGGAGGCGGGAGACCCTACGAGCAGTACTTC | CASNQGGGRPYEQYF
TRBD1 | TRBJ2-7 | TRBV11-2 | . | TGTGCCAGCAGCCCCGTCACAGGGGGGAGCTACGAGCAGTACTTC | CASSPVTGGSYEQYF
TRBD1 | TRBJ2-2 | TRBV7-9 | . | TGTGCCGGCAGCTTAATGGGACAGGGCTTCGGGGAGCTGTTTTTT | CAGSLMGQGFGELFF
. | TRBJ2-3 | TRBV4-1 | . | TGCGCCAGCAGCCCCGGGACGCTCACGGGGGATACGCAGTATTTT | CASSPGTLTGDTQYF
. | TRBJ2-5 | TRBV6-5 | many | TGTGCCAGCAGTTTTACCAGCACCCCAGAGACCCAGTACTTC | CASSFTSTPETQYF
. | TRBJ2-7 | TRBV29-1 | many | TGCAGCGTTTGTTGGGTGGGGGCCTACGAGCAGTACTTC | CSVCWVGAYEQYF
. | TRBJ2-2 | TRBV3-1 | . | TGTGCCAGCACTTTGCGGACGAACACCGGGGAGCTGTTTTTT | CASTLRTNTGELFF
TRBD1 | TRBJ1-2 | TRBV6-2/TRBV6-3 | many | TGTGCCAGCAGTCCCCGGGGGACAGGGATCCCTCTCTATGGCTACACCTTC | CASSPRGTGIPLYGYTF
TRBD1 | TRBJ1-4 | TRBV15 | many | TGTGCCACCAGCAGAGAGACAGGGCGAGGAGAAAAACTGTTTTTT | CATSRETGRGEKLFF
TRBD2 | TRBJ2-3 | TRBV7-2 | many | TGTGCCAGCAGCTTAAGGACTAGCGGCTACGATACGCAGTATTTT | CASSLRTSGYDTQYF
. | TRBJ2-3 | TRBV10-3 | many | TGTGCCATCAGTGAGGACTCCCCAGATACGCAGTATTTT | CAISEDSPDTQYF
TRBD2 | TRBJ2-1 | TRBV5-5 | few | TGTGCCAGCAGCTTCCGACTAGCGGGATTATACAATGAGCAGTTCTTC | CASSFRLAGLYNEQFF
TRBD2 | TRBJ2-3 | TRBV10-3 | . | TGTGCCATCAGACTAGCGGGGAGCACAGATACGCAGTATTTT | CAIRLAGSTDTQYF
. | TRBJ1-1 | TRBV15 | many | TGTGCCACCCAGCAGGACAGAAGGGGAGATACTGAAGCTTTCTTT | CATQQDRRGDTEAFF
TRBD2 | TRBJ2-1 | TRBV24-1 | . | TGTGCCACCAGTGACGGACTAGCGGGACTTGAGAGCTCCTACAATGAGCAGTTCTTC | CATSDGLAGLESSYNEQFF
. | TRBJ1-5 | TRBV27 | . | TGTGCCAGCAGTTTTCTCGGGGGCGGGGGCAATCAGCCCCAGCATTTT | CASSFLGGGGNQPQHF
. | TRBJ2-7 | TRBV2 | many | TGTGCCAGCAGCGCGGGACACTCACTCTCCTACGAGCAGTACTTC | CASSAGHSLSYEQYF
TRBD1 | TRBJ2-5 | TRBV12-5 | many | TGTGCTAGTGGTTTGCCCAGACAGGGTAGCGAGACCCAGTACTTC | CASGLPRQGSETQYF